Each of the 29 T cell receptor beta chains below was sequenced from the same sample in a study of blood T cell repertoires in COVID-19. Sequencing was performed with immunoSEQ multiplex PCR; in TCRdb, only in-frame clones are kept and a portion is missing. Here the sample spans around 260,000 clones, 75% to 90% being singletons. Sequenced input: peripheral blood. The source of these receptors is a woman aged 25-40 years with active or convalescent COVID-19.

The V gene is TRBV21-1, the J gene TRBJ1-2. TRBV21-1 is given as a pseudogene. The length of the CDR3 is 12 residues. CDR3 sequence reads: CASGEPPHGYTF. As DNA, the CDR3 is TGTGCCAGCGGTGAGCCGCCCCATGGCTACACCTTC.

This sequence joins TRBV5-1 and TRBJ2-1, with 9 bases aligning to TRBD1. Germline lookup yields CDR1 SGHRS and CDR2 YFSETQ. This CDR3 is built from 16 residues. Unmatched junction bases numbered 10, after V lost 4 bases and J lost 5 bases. The CDR3 sequence: CASSPQTGTGNNEQFF. CDR3 nucleotide sequence: TGCGCCAGCAGCCCCCAAACCGGGACAGGGAACAATGAGCAGTTCTTC. The whole variable domain, filled in from reference TRBV5-1 and TRBJ2-1, reads KAGVTQTPRYLIKTRGQQVTLSCSPISGHRSVSWYQQTPGQGLQFLFEYFSETQRNKGNFPGRFSGRQFSNSRSEMNVSTLELGDSALYLCASSPQTGTGNNEQFFGPGTRLTVL.

J is TRBJ2-7 and V is TRBV18, with 9 bases lining up with TRBD1. Germline V CDR1 and CDR2: KGHSH, LQKENI. V lost 6 bases to trimming and J lost 0 bases; unmatched junction nucleotides: 6. The CDR3 has 15 amino acids. The CDR3: CASSPRDRVSYEQYF. For the CDR3, the DNA is TGTGCCAGCTCGCCCCGGGACAGGGTCTCCTACGAGCAGTACTTC.

The chain links TRBV7-2 to TRBJ2-5; 7 positions match TRBD1. Germline assignment: CDR1 SGHTA and CDR2 FQGNSA. The CDR3 has 18 amino acids. V shed 3 bases and J 2 bases; nucleotides not matched to a gene: 15. This chain's CDR3 is CASSLVHRGPRGQETQYF. Written as DNA, the CDR3 is TGTGCCAGCAGCTTGGTGCACAGGGGCCCCAGAGGGCAAGAGACCCAGTACTTC.

This chain connects TRBV6-2 or TRBV6-3 to TRBJ1-2; 7 bases line up with TRBD1. Germline loops: CDR1 MNHEY, CDR2 SVGEGT. The CDR3 is made up of 16 amino acids. Trimming at V came to 2 bases and at J to 1 base, leaving 7 bases not matched to a gene. This chain's CDR3 is CASSYPGQKINYGYTF. The CDR3 DNA follows: TGTGCCAGCAGTTACCCGGGACAGAAGATTAACTATGGCTACACCTTC.

The CDR3 loop reads CASTLQGYEQYF. Here the CDR3 DNA reads TGTGCCAGCACCCTCCAGGGCTACGAGCAGTACTTC. This chain links TRBV5-8 with TRBJ2-7; D might be TRBD1 (5 bases). The CDR3 is 12 amino acids. V was cut by 6 bases and J by 3 bases, with 10 bases left in between. Germline CDR1 and CDR2: SGHTS and YDEGEE.

The genes are TRBV27 and TRBJ2-7; TRBD1 matches 8 bases. Germline V lookup: CDR1 MNHEY, CDR2 SMNVEV (reference sequence). The CDR3 is made up of 15 amino acids. The junction had 9 bases not matched to a gene; V was cut back by 6 bases and J by 2 bases. The CDR3 protein is CASSRRDRRTYEQYF. CDR3 DNA sequence: TGTGCCAGCAGCCGCCGGGACAGGAGGACCTACGAGCAGTACTTC.

V and J are TRBV18 and TRBJ2-1, with 12 nucleotides matching TRBD2. The germline V gene encodes CDR1 KGHSH and CDR2 LQKENI. V lost 1 base and J lost 7; bases outside the gene matches: 5. This CDR3 is 16 amino acids long. This chain's CDR3 is CASSPRLAGGLNEQFF. CDR3 nucleotide sequence: TGTGCCAGCTCACCACGTCTAGCGGGGGGGCTGAATGAGCAGTTCTTC.

The chain has TRBV11-1 and TRBJ1-1; D is possibly TRBD1 (6 bases). Looked up from germline, CDR1 is SGHAT and CDR2 is FQDESV (reference sequence). CDR3 length: 14 residues. The ends were cut back, 5 bases at V and 4 bases at J, with 14 bases in the middle. CDR3 nucleotide sequence: TGTGCCAGCAGCCCGCAGGGGAGTGGCACTGAAGCTTTCTTT. Translating gives CASSPQGSGTEAFF. Variable domain in full (rest from reference TRBV11-1 and TRBJ1-1): EAEVAQSPRYKITEKSQAVAFWCDPISGHATLYWYRQILGQGPELLVQFQDESVVDDSQLPKDRFSAERLKGVDSTLKIQPAELGDSAMYLCASSPQGSGTEAFFGQGTRLTVV.

This clone was seen just once. The chain joins TRBV7-2 to TRBJ2-1, with 13 bases aligning to TRBD2. Per germline, CDR1 SGHTA and CDR2 FQGNSA. This CDR3 contains 19 residues. J gave up 4 bases and V 1 base, and 10 bases lay outside the gene matches. The CDR3: CASSLVFSGLAGRYNEQFF. CDR3 bases: TGTGCCAGCAGCTTAGTGTTCTCGGGACTAGCGGGGCGATACAATGAGCAGTTCTTC.

This clone was counted a few times. The V gene is TRBV6-2 or TRBV6-3, the J gene TRBJ1-5; TRBD1 is a possible D gene (6 bases). CDR1 is MNHEY, CDR2 SVGEGT, per germline. Trimming left V 5 bases short and J 0 bases short, with 17 bases between. CDR3 length: 17 amino acids. The CDR3 loop reads CASSRTGTFYSNQPQHF. Written as DNA, the CDR3 is TGTGCCAGCAGTCGCACCGGGACATTCTATAGCAATCAGCCCCAGCATTTT.

This chain uses TRBV12-3 or TRBV12-4 with TRBJ2-1, with 8 bases matching TRBD2. The CDR3 contains 13 residues. With V trimmed by 7 bases and J by 7 bases, 6 bases remained unmatched. CDR3 bases: TGTGCCAGCAATCTCGGGGGGGCAAATGAGCAGTTCTTC. This sequence encodes CASNLGGANEQFF.

The rearrangement joins TRBV6-5 to TRBJ1-1, with D possibly being TRBD1 (5 bases). This CDR3 region has 15 residues. Germline-derived CDR1 and CDR2 are MNHEY and SVGAGI. Deletions cut 6 bases from V and 0 bases from J, with 14 bases between. The CDR3 DNA follows: TGTGCCAGCAGGAAGGGGTCCTTGCTGAACACTGAAGCTTTCTTT. This translates into CASRKGSLLNTEAFF.

CDR3 coding DNA: TGTGCCAGTAGTATCAACAGGGGGGACTACAATGAGCAGTTCTTC. The encoded protein is CASSINRGDYNEQFF. The chain combines TRBV19 with TRBJ2-1; TRBD1 matches at 8 bases. Germline assignment: CDR1 LNHDA and CDR2 SQIVND (reference sequence). The CDR3 contains 15 residues. Germline trimming cut 3 bases from V and 3 bases from J; bases unmatched to any gene: 4.

The rearrangement uses TRBV7-9 and TRBJ1-5; tentative D call: TRBD1 (6 bases). Germline V gene lookup returns CDR1 SEHNR and CDR2 FQNEAQ (reference sequence). Trimming left V 4 bases short and J 4 bases short, with 14 bases between. The CDR3 loop spans 15 amino acids. The CDR3 DNA reads TGTGCCAGCAGCTCCCAGGACAGTCTAAATCAGCCCCAGCATTTT. This codes for CASSSQDSLNQPQHF.

This chain uses TRBV5-1 with TRBJ1-1; the D gene is possibly TRBD1 (5 bases). CDR3 length equals 18 residues. Germline V gives CDR1 SGHRS, CDR2 YFSETQ. Trimming stripped 3 bases from V and 0 bases from J, with 21 bases between. This CDR3 reads CASSSGRTTSPMNTEAFF. The CDR3 nucleotides are TGCGCCAGCAGCTCCGGACGGACAACCAGTCCCATGAACACTGAAGCTTTCTTT.

The chain has TRBV5-1 and TRBJ1-1; a possible D gene is TRBD1 (6 bases). Germline lookup yields CDR1 SGHRS and CDR2 YFSETQ. V was trimmed by 0 bases and J by 1 base, leaving 10 bases between them. CDR3 length: 15 amino acids. Here the CDR3 reads CASSLEGRGNTEAFF. The CDR3 DNA is TGCGCCAGCAGCTTGGAGGGCAGGGGGAACACTGAAGCTTTCTTT.

The gene calls are TRBV19 and TRBJ1-5; TRBD1 aligns across 9 bases. V gave up 8 bases and J gave up 5 bases; unmatched junction bases: 13. The germline gives CDR1 LNHDA, CDR2 SQIVND (reference sequence). This CDR3 has 16 residues. This CDR3 reads CASSRPGQGPHQPQHF. CDR3 sequence (DNA): TGTGCCAGTTCTAGACCGGGACAGGGTCCCCATCAGCCCCAGCATTTT.

In DNA, the CDR3 is TGTGCCAGCAGCCAAGTGGGGGGAACCTATGGCTACACCTTC. As protein: CASSQVGGTYGYTF. The chain uses TRBV14 and TRBJ1-2; D possibly corresponds to TRBD1 (5 bases). Germline V CDR1 and CDR2: SGHDN, FVKESK. This CDR3 spans 14 amino acids. V lost 1 base and J lost 4, with 10 bases in between.

In its sample, this clone was seen once. This rearrangement joins TRBV4-1 to TRBJ1-2; maybe TRBD1 (6 bases). The CDR3 totals 15 residues. Germline CDR1 MGHRA, CDR2 YSYEKL. The ends were cut back, 3 bases at V and 0 bases at J, with 11 bases in the middle. As DNA, the CDR3 is TGCGCCAGCAGCCATACGACAGGCCCTAACTATGGCTACACCTTC. It specifies CASSHTTGPNYGYTF.

This clone has more than one count but fewer than ten. V usage is TRBV30 and J usage is TRBJ2-7; tentative D call: TRBD2 (6 bases). This CDR3 comprises 14 residues. The V gene's germline CDR1 is GTSNPN and CDR2 SVGIG (reference sequence). The ends were cut back, 0 bases at V and 6 bases at J, with 15 bases in the middle. CDR3 sequence (DNA): TGTGCCTGGAGTGTGGGAGGAACCCTAGCCGAGCAGTACTTC. Translating gives CAWSVGGTLAEQYF.

The chain is built from TRBV5-1 and TRBJ2-2, with D possibly TRBD1 on 6 matching bases. CDR1 is SGHRS and CDR2 is YFSETQ in the germline V gene. CDR3 length: 14 amino acids. Trimming took 1 base from V and 7 from J, leaving 11 bases between them. The CDR3 nucleotides read TGCGCCAGCAGCTTGTCACAGGGTGGCGGGGAGCTGTTTTTT. It encodes CASSLSQGGGELFF. Looking up the rest from reference TRBV5-1 and TRBJ2-2 gives the full variable domain: KAGVTQTPRYLIKTRGQQVTLSCSPISGHRSVSWYQQTPGQGLQFLFEYFSETQRNKGNFPGRFSGRQFSNSRSEMNVSTLELGDSALYLCASSLSQGGGELFFGEGSRLTVL.

This clone was counted a single time. The J gene is TRBJ2-5, the V gene TRBV6-2 or TRBV6-3, with D uncertain. Germline CDR1 MNHEY, CDR2 SVGEGT. This CDR3 contains 14 residues. V gave up 6 bases and J gave up 2 bases, with 13 bases separating them. CDR3 loop: CASSQTRQQETQYF. CDR3 DNA sequence: TGTGCCAGCAGCCAAACGCGACAACAAGAGACCCAGTACTTC.

The chain employs TRBV7-9 and TRBJ2-2; 14 nucleotides match TRBD2. CDR3 length: 16 residues. V was clipped by 5 bases and J by 7 bases; unmatched bases: 6. The V gene's germline CDR1 is SEHNR and CDR2 FQNEAQ (reference sequence). The CDR3 bases are TGTGCCAGCAGCCTCCGGACTAGCGGGGGGAACGGGGAGCTGTTTTTT. Translation gives CASSLRTSGGNGELFF. Filled out from reference TRBV7-9 and TRBJ2-2, the complete variable domain reads DTGVSQNPRHKITKRGQNVTFRCDPISEHNRLYWYRQTLGQGPEFLTYFQNEAQLEKSRLLSDRFSAERPKGSFSTLEIQRTEQGDSAMYLCASSLRTSGGNGELFFGEGSRLTVL.

The rearrangement uses TRBV2 and TRBJ2-1; 10 bases agree with TRBD1. V shed 4 bases, J shed 6 bases, and the junction held 6 bases outside the gene matches. Germline V gene sequence: CDR1 SNHLY, CDR2 FYNNEI. The CDR3 length is 15 residues. CDR3 region: CASSARTGGSNEQFF. In DNA, the CDR3 is TGTGCCAGCAGTGCACGGACAGGGGGAAGCAATGAGCAGTTCTTC. Full variable domain (rest looked up from reference TRBV2 and TRBJ2-1): EPEVTQTPSHQVTQMGQEVILRCVPISNHLYFYWYRQILGQKVEFLVSFYNNEISEKSEIFDDQFSVERPDGSNFTLKIRSTKLEDSAMYFCASSARTGGSNEQFFGPGTRLTVL.

The J gene is TRBJ2-3, the V gene TRBV5-6, with D hard to call. This CDR3 has 13 amino acids. In germline, CDR1 is SGHDT, CDR2 YYEEEE. V lost 0 bases, J lost 3 bases, and 5 bases lay in between. The CDR3 protein is CASSLGATDTQYF. CDR3 coding DNA: TGTGCCAGCAGCTTGGGGGCAACAGATACGCAGTATTTT.

The rearrangement links TRBV18 to TRBJ2-5; D is uncertain. CDR1 is KGHSH, CDR2 LQKENI, per germline. The CDR3 loop spans 14 amino acids. V was cut by 0 bases and J by 5 bases, with 10 bases left in between. The CDR3 sequence: CASSPPATRETQYF. The CDR3 DNA sequence: TGTGCCAGCTCACCACCGGCGACCAGGGAGACCCAGTACTTC.

This chain joins TRBV6-2 or TRBV6-3 and TRBJ1-6; TRBD1 agrees at 8 bases. This CDR3 is built from 15 residues. J gave up 7 bases and V 0 bases, and 2 bases lay outside the gene matches. CDR1 is MNHEY and CDR2 is SVGEGT in the germline V gene. The CDR3 spells CASSYSDRVNSPLHF. Here the CDR3 DNA reads TGTGCCAGCAGTTACTCGGACAGGGTAAATTCACCCCTCCACTTT.

The table lists this clone with a count of one. V and J are TRBV24-1 and TRBJ2-1; D is uncertain. CDR3 length: 16 amino acids. Trimming removed 4 bases at V and 0 bases at J, with 12 bases between. Germline V gene data show CDR1 as KGHDR and CDR2 as SFDVKD. CDR3 nucleotide sequence: TGTGCCACCAGTGAGCCCCGAGACTCCTCCTACAATGAGCAGTTCTTC. As protein: CATSEPRDSSYNEQFF.